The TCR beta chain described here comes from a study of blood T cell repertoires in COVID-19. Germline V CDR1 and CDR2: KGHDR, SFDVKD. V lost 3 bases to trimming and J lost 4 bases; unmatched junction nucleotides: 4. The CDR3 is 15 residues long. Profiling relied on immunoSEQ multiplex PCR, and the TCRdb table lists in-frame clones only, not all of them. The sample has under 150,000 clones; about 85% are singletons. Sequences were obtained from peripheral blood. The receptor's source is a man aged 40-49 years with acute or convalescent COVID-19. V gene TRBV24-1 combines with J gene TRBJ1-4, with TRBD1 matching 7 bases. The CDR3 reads CATSDGGTDNEKLFF. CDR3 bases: TGTGCCACCAGTGATGGCGGGACAGATAATGAAAAACTGTTTTTT.